The 8 T cell receptor beta chains below come from one sample, sequenced in a study of molecular identifiers for immune sequencing clone quantification. TCRdb recomputed calls from the PCR reads with MiXCR, one row per CDR3 protein. The sample includes some 89,000 distinct CDR3 sequences, 24% of them seen just once. Sequencing was carried out using naive CD8+ T cells from blood, with Jurkat cell RNA spiked in. The subset: FACS-sorted CD8+CD4-CCR7+CD45RA+ naive T cells. These receptor sequences come from a human donor in good health. Some libraries in this study had Jurkat cell RNA spiked in.

This clonotype was counted only a few times. The V gene is TRBV6-1, the J gene TRBJ2-7, with TRBD1 matching 7 bases. Germline values: CDR1 MNHNS, CDR2 SASEGT. The CDR3 has 15 residues. With 1 base clipped from V and 3 bases from J, the junction kept 6 bases outside the gene matches. The CDR3 DNA follows: TGTGCCAGCAGTGAAGAAAGGACAGGTTTCTACGAGCAGTACTTC. Translation gives CASSEERTGFYEQYF.

V gene TRBV11-2 combines with J gene TRBJ2-3; unclear D gene. The CDR3 covers 16 residues. Germline CDR1 SGHAT, CDR2 FQNNGV. V was clipped by 2 bases and J by 4 bases, with 16 bases between them. The CDR3 region is CASSLQWGFLADTQYF. For the CDR3, the DNA is TGTGCCAGCAGCTTACAGTGGGGATTTCTGGCAGATACGCAGTATTTT.

The chain employs TRBV2 and TRBJ2-1; 9 bases are a match to TRBD1. In germline, CDR1 is SNHLY, CDR2 FYNNEI. Germline trimming cut 8 bases from V and 5 bases from J; bases unmatched to any gene: 22. The CDR3 is 19 amino acids. This CDR3 reads CASQPAPGQGREPDNEQFF. Written as DNA, the CDR3 is TGTGCCAGCCAACCCGCACCGGGACAGGGAAGGGAACCTGACAATGAGCAGTTCTTC. Filled out from reference TRBV2 and TRBJ2-1, the complete variable domain reads EPEVTQTPSHQVTQMGQEVILRCVPISNHLYFYWYRQILGQKVEFLVSFYNNEISEKSEIFDDQFSVERPDGSNFTLKIRSTKLEDSAMYFCASQPAPGQGREPDNEQFFGPGTRLTVL.

At least ten counts were recorded for this clonotype. The chain carries TRBV7-3 and TRBJ2-5; 12 positions agree with TRBD1. Germline lookup yields CDR1 SGHTA and CDR2 FQGTGA. There are 17 residues in the CDR3. V dropped 3 bases and J dropped 1; count of bases not matched to a gene: 6. This chain's CDR3 is CASSLGQGAASQETQYF. In nucleotides, the CDR3 is TGTGCCAGCAGCTTGGGACAGGGGGCCGCGAGCCAAGAGACCCAGTACTTC.

Ten or more counts support this clonotype. This chain joins TRBV4-3 and TRBJ2-3; the match to TRBD1 covers 9 bases. Per germline, CDR1 LGHNA and CDR2 YSLEER. The CDR3 is 17 residues long. V lost 3 bases, J lost 4 bases, and 11 bases stayed unmatched. CDR3 amino acids: CASSHSGQGGLADTQYF. In DNA, the CDR3 is TGCGCCAGCAGCCACTCGGGACAGGGAGGTCTCGCAGATACGCAGTATTTT.

The V and J genes are TRBV4-1 and TRBJ2-1, with D perhaps TRBD1 (6 bases). V shed 3 bases and J shed 7 bases, with 16 bases lying between them. Germline loops: CDR1 MGHRA, CDR2 YSYEKL. CDR3 length equals 15 residues. The CDR3 region has the DNA TGCGCCAGCAGCCAGGGCAGGGGATTTGGGAATGAGCAGTTCTTC. This codes for CASSQGRGFGNEQFF.

With regard to this clonotype: A much larger clonotype is one base distant, so this may be a read error. J is TRBJ1-5 and V is TRBV9; D gene uncertain. Germline CDR1 reads SGDLS; CDR2 reads YYNGEE. This CDR3 is 14 amino acids long. The CDR3 reads CTSSPHGDGQPQHF. The CDR3 bases are TGTACCAGCAGCCCCCATGGGGATGGTCAGCCCCAGCATTTT.

Ten or more counts support this clonotype. The J gene is TRBJ2-5, the V gene TRBV4-3; 9 bases agree with TRBD1. J was trimmed by 6 bases and V by 3 bases; bases with no gene match: 8. Germline CDR1 is LGHNA and CDR2 is YSLEER. The CDR3 runs to 15 residues. The CDR3 protein is CASSQFTGGEKTQYF. For the CDR3, the DNA is TGCGCCAGCAGCCAGTTCACAGGGGGCGAAAAGACCCAGTACTTC.